This T cell receptor (beta chain) was identified during a study of T cells in Graves' hyperthyroidism and ophthalmopathy. Germline CDR1 is MDHEN and CDR2 is SYDVKM. The CDR3 contains 15 residues. Trimming took off 3 bases at V and 1 base at J, with 12 bases between the two ends. This clonotype was counted ten times or more. There were TCR beta CDR3 regions amplified from RNA transcripts. TCR CDR3 underwent first-round RT-PCR with the HTBI primer set. A single record per CDR3 protein comes from TCRdb applying MiXCR to the multiplex PCR reads. Here the sample spans 350,000 to 400,000 distinct CDR3 sequences, about 16% being singletons.

The chain recombines TRBV28 with TRBJ1-1; possibly TRBD1 for D (5 bases). Sequenced: blood. The clonotype comes from a woman in her twenties or thirties with Graves' hyperthyroidism. As DNA, the CDR3 is TGTGCCAGCAGTTTCCTAGGGGCCAAGAACACTGAAGCTTTCTTT. Translated, it gives CASSFLGAKNTEAFF.